These T cell receptor beta chains were read from a single sample in a study of cytomegalovirus exposure and HLA in healthy donors. Repertoires were generated with immunoSEQ multiplex PCR, while TCRdb's copy carries only in-frame clones and drops some. The sample contains 140,000 or so clones, less than 10% of which appear only once. The sample consisted of PBMCs. These receptor sequences come from a male donor in good health and CMV-seronegative. Both conserved end residues are part of each CDR3. The D gene is left open where the match is weak. Clone sizes are given selectively: once, few, many, or a class where the clone is expanded.

V: TRBV7-9
J: TRBJ2-7
D: TRBD1
size: .
CDR3: CASSPTGGLSYEQYF
DNA: TGTGCCAGCAGTCCGACAGGGGGCCTGAGCTACGAGCAGTACTTC

V: TRBV27
J: TRBJ2-7
D: TRBD1
size: few
CDR3: CASSSGQGRGLYEQYF
DNA: TGTGCCAGCAGCTCCGGACAGGGCAGGGGCCTATACGAGCAGTACTTC

V: TRBV9
J: TRBJ2-2
D: TRBD1
size: .
CDR3: CASSVDWTGETGELFF
DNA: TGTGCCAGCAGCGTAGATTGGACAGGGGAAACCGGGGAGCTGTTTTTT

V: TRBV5-4
J: TRBJ2-5
D: TRBD2
size: .
CDR3: CASSLGGREGETQYF
DNA: TGTGCCAGCAGCTTGGGGGGCAGGGAGGGAGAGACCCAGTACTTC

V: TRBV6-5
J: TRBJ2-2
D: .
size: .
CDR3: CASSYSGLNTGELFF
DNA: TGTGCCAGCAGTTATTCCGGACTAAACACCGGGGAGCTGTTTTTT

V: TRBV7-2
J: TRBJ2-2
D: .
size: few
CDR3: CASSFRTRSGELFF
DNA: TGTGCCAGCAGCTTCCGGACACGGAGCGGGGAGCTGTTTTTT

V: TRBV27
J: TRBJ1-5
D: .
size: .
CDR3: CASSQQGFEPQHF
DNA: TGTGCCAGCAGTCAACAGGGTTTTGAGCCCCAGCATTTT

V: TRBV25-1
J: TRBJ1-1
D: TRBD1
size: .
CDR3: CASSASGQVAGGTEAFF
DNA: TGTGCCAGCAGTGCCTCGGGACAGGTAGCAGGAGGCACTGAAGCTTTCTTT

V: TRBV2
J: TRBJ2-5
D: TRBD2
size: few
CDR3: CASSSPGLAGGRDQTQYF
DNA: TGTGCCAGCAGTTCCCCGGGACTAGCGGGGGGGCGGGATCAGACCCAGTACTTC

V: TRBV28
J: TRBJ1-4
D: TRBD1
size: .
CDR3: CASSLDRVGTNEKLFF
DNA: TGTGCCAGCAGTTTAGACAGGGTGGGGACTAATGAAAAACTGTTTTTT

V: TRBV4-1
J: TRBJ2-3
D: .
size: .
CDR3: CASSQDATGSTDTQYF
DNA: TGCGCCAGCAGCCAAGACGCCACGGGGAGCACAGATACGCAGTATTTT

V: TRBV4-3
J: TRBJ1-1
D: TRBD1
size: .
CDR3: CASSQIQGGGAEAFF
DNA: TGCGCCAGCAGCCAGATACAGGGGGGTGGCGCTGAAGCTTTCTTT

V: TRBV4-3
J: TRBJ2-3
D: .
size: few
CDR3: CASSQDRGDTQYF
DNA: TGCGCCAGCAGCCAAGATCGGGGGGATACGCAGTATTTT

V: TRBV28
J: TRBJ2-2
D: TRBD1
size: few
CDR3: CAISGQGNTGELFF
DNA: TGTGCCATCTCGGGACAGGGAAACACCGGGGAGCTGTTTTTT

V: TRBV4-3
J: TRBJ1-1
D: TRBD1
size: medium-sized
CDR3: CASSQPGTGWTEAFF
DNA: TGCGCCAGCAGCCAACCCGGGACAGGGTGGACTGAAGCTTTCTTT

V: TRBV6-1
J: TRBJ1-1
D: .
size: few
CDR3: CASSGRDRGTTEAFF
DNA: TGTGCCAGCAGTGGCAGGGATAGGGGGACCACTGAAGCTTTCTTT

V: TRBV29-1
J: TRBJ2-7
D: TRBD2
size: .
CDR3: CSVELAGGPHGEQYF
DNA: TGCAGCGTTGAGTTAGCGGGAGGGCCCCATGGCGAGCAGTACTTC

V: TRBV6-1
J: TRBJ1-6
D: .
size: .
CDR3: CASVGQHNSPLHF
DNA: TGTGCCAGCGTCGGACAGCATAATTCACCCCTCCACTTT

V: TRBV29-1
J: TRBJ2-1
D: TRBD1
size: .
CDR3: CSVADREDEQFF
DNA: TGCAGCGTTGCGGACAGGGAGGATGAGCAGTTCTTC

V: TRBV5-6
J: TRBJ1-2
D: .
size: few
CDR3: CASSPVQGNYGYTF
DNA: TGTGCCAGCAGCCCCGTACAGGGAAACTATGGCTACACCTTC

V: TRBV5-1
J: TRBJ2-2
D: TRBD1
size: .
CDR3: CASRSDRDNTGELFF
DNA: TGCGCCAGCAGGTCCGACAGGGATAACACCGGGGAGCTGTTTTTT

V: TRBV28
J: TRBJ2-2
D: .
size: .
CDR3: CASSFLGELFF
DNA: TGTGCCAGCAGTTTCTTGGGGGAGCTGTTTTTT

V: TRBV2
J: TRBJ1-2
D: TRBD1
size: few
CDR3: CASSYAGGAYGYTF
DNA: TGTGCCAGCAGTTATGCAGGGGGCGCCTATGGCTACACCTTC

V: TRBV27
J: TRBJ1-1
D: TRBD1
size: .
CDR3: CASSPGGVTEAFF
DNA: TGTGCCAGCAGCCCAGGGGGAGTAACTGAAGCTTTCTTT

V: TRBV19
J: TRBJ2-7
D: TRBD1
size: few
CDR3: CASSPGQGSEQYF
DNA: TGTGCCAGTAGTCCCGGACAGGGATCCGAGCAGTACTTC

V: TRBV5-8
J: TRBJ1-2
D: .
size: .
CDR3: CASSPSGGFYGYTF
DNA: TGTGCCAGCAGCCCGTCGGGTGGGTTTTATGGCTACACCTTC

V: TRBV28
J: TRBJ2-7
D: .
size: .
CDR3: CASGLNGRAREQYF
DNA: TGTGCCAGCGGGCTTAACGGGAGAGCTCGCGAGCAGTACTTC

V: TRBV9
J: TRBJ2-1
D: .
size: .
CDR3: CASTGGGGIPSYNEQFF
DNA: TGTGCCAGCACCGGTGGAGGAGGGATTCCCTCCTACAATGAGCAGTTCTTC

V: TRBV15
J: TRBJ2-1
D: TRBD2
size: .
CDR3: CATSKTSGGANEQFF
DNA: TGTGCCACCAGCAAAACTAGCGGGGGGGCGAATGAGCAGTTCTTC

V: TRBV28
J: TRBJ1-6
D: TRBD1
size: few
CDR3: CASSFGQGNSPLHF
DNA: TGTGCCAGCAGTTTCGGACAGGGTAATTCACCCCTCCACTTT

V: TRBV28
J: TRBJ1-4
D: TRBD1
size: .
CDR3: CASSFAGTGHEKLFF
DNA: TGTGCCAGCAGTTTTGCCGGGACAGGGCATGAAAAACTGTTTTTT

V: TRBV18
J: TRBJ2-3
D: .
size: few
CDR3: CASSPLGSSLTDTQYF
DNA: TGTGCCAGCTCACCACTTGGTAGCAGCCTCACAGATACGCAGTATTTT

V: TRBV5-1
J: TRBJ1-6
D: TRBD1
size: few
CDR3: CASSFSGQGGNSPLHF
DNA: TGCGCCAGCAGCTTTTCCGGACAGGGAGGCAATTCACCCCTCCACTTT

V: TRBV9
J: TRBJ2-7
D: TRBD1
size: few
CDR3: CASSAGTGGEQYF
DNA: TGTGCCAGCAGCGCCGGGACAGGGGGCGAGCAGTACTTC

V: TRBV19
J: TRBJ1-1
D: TRBD1
size: .
CDR3: CASSHTGGPEAFF
DNA: TGTGCCAGTAGTCATACAGGGGGCCCTGAAGCTTTCTTT

V: TRBV7-8
J: TRBJ2-5
D: TRBD2
size: .
CDR3: CASSLGLAGRQETQYF
DNA: TGTGCCAGCAGCTTAGGGTTAGCGGGACGGCAAGAGACCCAGTACTTC

V: TRBV25-1
J: TRBJ2-7
D: .
size: .
CDR3: CASRPNRPSSYEQYF
DNA: TGTGCCAGCAGACCAAACAGACCGAGCTCCTACGAGCAGTACTTC

V: TRBV5-1
J: TRBJ2-7
D: .
size: .
CDR3: CASSFGLGAYEQYF
DNA: TGCGCCAGCAGCTTTGGTTTAGGGGCCTACGAGCAGTACTTC

V: TRBV7-2
J: TRBJ1-1
D: .
size: .
CDR3: CASSYTGFGTEAFF
DNA: TGTGCCAGCAGCTACACAGGGTTTGGCACTGAAGCTTTCTTT

V: TRBV28
J: TRBJ1-5
D: TRBD1
size: .
CDR3: CASKRDRGPDSNQPQHF
DNA: TGTGCCAGCAAACGGGACAGGGGGCCTGATAGCAATCAGCCCCAGCATTTT

V: TRBV28
J: TRBJ1-5
D: .
size: few
CDR3: CASNPGDSNQPQHF
DNA: TGTGCCAGCAATCCAGGGGATAGCAATCAGCCCCAGCATTTT

V: TRBV5-1
J: TRBJ1-5
D: TRBD1
size: .
CDR3: CASSEWGQDSIYQPQHF
DNA: TGCGCCAGCTCAGAATGGGGACAGGATAGTATTTATCAGCCCCAGCATTTT

V: TRBV7-9
J: TRBJ2-7
D: TRBD2
size: few
CDR3: CASSLGGLPFEQYF
DNA: TGTGCCAGCAGCTTAGGGGGACTACCCTTCGAGCAGTACTTC

V: TRBV28
J: TRBJ1-1
D: .
size: few
CDR3: CASSSPSRTEAFF
DNA: TGTGCCAGCAGCTCCCCTAGTAGGACTGAAGCTTTCTTT

V: TRBV30
J: TRBJ1-6
D: TRBD1
size: few
CDR3: CAWTEGATYNSPLHF
DNA: TGTGCCTGGACTGAGGGGGCGACCTATAATTCACCCCTCCACTTT

V: TRBV18
J: TRBJ1-2
D: TRBD1
size: .
CDR3: CASSPETGVYGYTF
DNA: TGTGCCAGCTCGCCTGAAACAGGGGTTTACGGCTACACCTTC

V: TRBV5-1
J: TRBJ1-1
D: .
size: few
CDR3: CASSLQGPENTEAFF
DNA: TGCGCCAGCAGCTTGCAGGGTCCAGAAAACACTGAAGCTTTCTTT

V: TRBV6-5
J: TRBJ1-6
D: .
size: few
CDR3: CASRSQGYNSPLHF
DNA: TGTGCCAGCAGATCTCAGGGGTATAATTCACCCCTCCACTTT

V: TRBV30
J: TRBJ2-7
D: TRBD2
size: few
CDR3: CAWSVYPTSGGRGTHEQYF
DNA: TGTGCCTGGAGTGTATACCCGACTAGCGGGGGCCGGGGAACCCACGAGCAGTACTTC

V: TRBV6-5
J: TRBJ1-2
D: TRBD1
size: few
CDR3: CASSSTGEDYGYTF
DNA: TGTGCCAGCAGTAGTACAGGGGAAGACTATGGCTACACCTTC

V: TRBV6-1
J: TRBJ2-7
D: .
size: .
CDR3: CASVWGGSNSYEQYF
DNA: TGTGCCAGCGTATGGGGAGGTTCCAACTCCTACGAGCAGTACTTC

V: TRBV7-6
J: TRBJ1-1
D: TRBD1
size: few
CDR3: CASSREGATEAFF
DNA: TGTGCCAGCAGCCGGGAGGGGGCCACTGAAGCTTTCTTT

V: TRBV5-4
J: TRBJ1-1
D: .
size: .
CDR3: CASSTGTEAFF
DNA: TGTGCCAGCAGCACCGGTACTGAAGCTTTCTTT

V: TRBV5-1
J: TRBJ1-1
D: .
size: few
CDR3: CASSSREGTEAFF
DNA: TGCGCCAGCAGCTCGAGGGAGGGGACTGAAGCTTTCTTT

V: TRBV29-1
J: TRBJ1-2
D: .
size: few
CDR3: CSVQADYGYTF
DNA: TGCAGCGTCCAAGCGGACTATGGCTACACCTTC

V: TRBV28
J: TRBJ1-4
D: .
size: .
CDR3: CASSLGDRPGKLFF
DNA: TGTGCCAGCAGTTTAGGAGACAGGCCTGGCAAACTGTTTTTT

V: TRBV18
J: TRBJ1-1
D: .
size: .
CDR3: CASSPTIGEGTEAFF
DNA: TGTGCCAGCTCACCTACAATAGGGGAAGGGACTGAAGCTTTCTTT